The sequence of this T cell receptor beta chain was determined in a study of T cell responses to AZD1222 COVID-19 vaccine. On the study more broadly: The study pooled second doses at about 4 or about 12 weeks. Study findings and constraints: The sample set comprised mostly white British donors with more females, and clonal diversity was possibly underestimated.

Deletions cut 4 bases from V and 6 bases from J, with 13 bases between. In germline, CDR1 is SGHTA, CDR2 FQGNSA. The CDR3 is 13 amino acids. Assay: immunoSEQ multiplex PCR; the TCRdb copy retains only in-frame clones and omits some. The sample consists of around 100,000 clones, around 89% of them appearing once. As regards this clone: Its antigen is not identified.

The receptor comes from an adult in good health. The input for sequencing was peripheral blood, taken on day 0 of AZD1222 vaccination. The chain joins TRBV7-2 to TRBJ2-7; no clear D. The CDR3 loop reads CASSSNLSGEQYF. The CDR3 bases are TGTGCCAGCAGCTCCAATTTATCGGGCGAGCAGTACTTC.